These 24 T cell receptor beta chains were sequenced from one sample in a study of identical twins. TCRdb used MiXCR to reprocess the 5' RACE reads, holding one entry per CDR3 protein. Of about 280,000 distinct CDR3 sequences in the sample, roughly 8.6% are singletons; the top ten hold roughly 2.1%. These sequences were also reported in another study, on yellow fever vaccine responses in identical twins.

The specimen was memory (CD45RO+) T cells sorted from blood. The receptor source for this set is a woman younger than 35 in good health.

This clonotype has only a few counts. The chain combines TRBV20-1 with TRBJ2-1; 10 bases match TRBD1. Looked up from germline, CDR1 is DFQATT and CDR2 is SNEGSKA (reference sequence). There are 15 residues in the CDR3. Losses at the gene ends were 4 bases for V and 7 bases for J; bases not matched to a gene: 10. The DNA of the CDR3 is TGCAGTGCTACCCAGGGACAGGGGTCGGGGAATGAGCAGTTCTTC. It encodes CSATQGQGSGNEQFF.

The rearrangement uses TRBV18 and TRBJ2-7; D may correspond to TRBD1 or TRBD2 (6 bases each). The CDR3 consists of 14 residues. Germline CDR1 and CDR2: KGHSH and LQKENI. Trimming took 4 bases from V and 2 from J, leaving 12 bases between them. The CDR3 DNA sequence: TGTGCCAGCTCACAGGCACGGGGGCCCTACGAGCAGTACTTC. Protein: CASSQARGPYEQYF.

The rearrangement uses TRBV24-1 and TRBJ2-1, with D tentatively TRBD1 (5 bases). V was shortened by 3 bases and J by 5 bases, with 10 bases between the two germline ends. CDR3 length: 14 residues. Germline V gene data show CDR1 as KGHDR and CDR2 as SFDVKD. CDR3 sequence reads: CATSDPLQDNEQFF. For the CDR3, the DNA is TGTGCCACCAGTGATCCCTTACAGGACAATGAGCAGTTCTTC.

This clonotype was observed a handful of times. The genes are TRBV7-9 and TRBJ1-1, with a weak D call TRBD1 (5 bases). The germline gives CDR1 SEHNR, CDR2 FQNEAQ (reference sequence). V was pared by 5 bases and J by 4 bases, with 17 bases between. This CDR3 spans 15 amino acids. CDR3: CASSEGQGLITEAFF. The CDR3 bases are TGTGCCAGCAGCGAGGGCCAGGGTCTTATCACTGAAGCTTTCTTT.

This clonotype has only a few counts. The J gene is TRBJ1-2, the V gene TRBV3-1; TRBD1 aligns across 7 bases. Germline values: CDR1 LGHDT, CDR2 YNNKEL (reference sequence). This CDR3 has 14 amino acids. The junction had 9 bases not matched to a gene; V was cut back by 4 bases and J by 7 bases. The CDR3 protein is CASSREDRAGGYTF. For the CDR3, the DNA is TGTGCCAGCAGCCGAGAAGACAGGGCGGGTGGCTACACCTTC. Variable domain in full (rest from reference TRBV3-1 and TRBJ1-2): DTAVSQTPKYLVTQMGNDKSIKCEQNLGHDTMYWYKQDSKKFLKIMFSYNNKELIINETVPNRFSPKSPDKAHLNLHINSLELGDSAVYFCASSREDRAGGYTFGSGTRLTVV.

The chain combines TRBV7-8 with TRBJ2-5; D may match TRBD1 or TRBD2 (6 bases each). The CDR3 extends over 15 amino acids. Germline CDR1 reads SGHVS; CDR2 reads FQNEAQ. The V end was cut by 5 bases, the J end by 1 base, with 14 bases between. CDR3 sequence reads: CASSLDPGAQETQYF. CDR3 DNA sequence: TGTGCCAGCAGCCTCGACCCGGGGGCCCAAGAGACCCAGTACTTC.

This clonotype was found a few times. This chain links TRBV18 with TRBJ2-7, with D perhaps matching TRBD2 (5 bases). CDR3 size: 15 residues. Germline V lookup: CDR1 KGHSH, CDR2 LQKENI. V was trimmed by 1 base and J by 5 bases, leaving 15 bases between them. The CDR3 coding sequence is TGTGCCAGCTCACCACGGGGTAGCGTGGAGGACGAGCAGTACTTC. Protein sequence: CASSPRGSVEDEQYF.

This chain connects TRBV7-9 to TRBJ1-6; D gene ambiguous. Germline-derived CDR1 and CDR2 are SEHNR and FQNEAQ (reference sequence). The CDR3 loop spans 14 amino acids. V was shortened by 1 base and J by 9 bases, with 10 bases between the two germline ends. CDR3: CASSLGRYGSPLHF. The CDR3, as DNA: TGTGCCAGCAGCTTAGGACGTTACGGTTCACCCCTCCACTTT.

This chain connects TRBV28 to TRBJ2-7; 8 nucleotides match TRBD1. The CDR3 extends over 15 amino acids. V shed 6 bases and J 2 bases; nucleotides not matched to a gene: 9. Germline V gene lookup returns CDR1 MDHEN and CDR2 SYDVKM. CDR3 region: CASRSPGTGPYEQYF. Written as DNA, the CDR3 is TGTGCCAGCAGGTCCCCCGGGACAGGTCCCTACGAGCAGTACTTC.

This clonotype showed up many times. The chain joins TRBV5-1 to TRBJ1-1; the D gene is possibly TRBD1 (6 bases). V was pared by 0 bases and J by 0 bases, with 12 bases between. Germline lookup yields CDR1 SGHRS and CDR2 YFSETQ. The CDR3 sequence is 16 residues long. The CDR3 spells CASSLARGHMNTEAFF. CDR3 DNA: TGCGCCAGCAGCTTGGCCAGGGGACACATGAACACTGAAGCTTTCTTT.

The chain recombines TRBV7-9 with TRBJ1-5; 9 bases line up with TRBD1. CDR1 and CDR2 from the germline V gene are SEHNR and FQNEAQ (reference sequence). The CDR3 runs to 14 residues. V trimming: 4 bases; J trimming: 5 bases; junction bases outside the gene matches: 3. Written as DNA, the CDR3 is TGTGCCAGCAGCTCGGGACAGGGACATCAGCCCCAGCATTTT. As protein: CASSSGQGHQPQHF.

This clonotype has more than one count but fewer than ten. This chain joins TRBV3-1 and TRBJ2-4; TRBD2 matches at 8 bases. The CDR3 is 13 amino acids. Germline trimming cut 4 bases from V and 9 bases from J; bases unmatched to any gene: 5. Germline V gene data show CDR1 as LGHDT and CDR2 as YNNKEL (reference sequence). CDR3 residues: CASSLAGNGIQYF. The CDR3 DNA sequence: TGTGCCAGCAGCCTAGCGGGAAATGGCATTCAGTACTTC.

In this sample, this clonotype turned up many times. The chain recombines TRBV15 with TRBJ2-3; possibly TRBD2 for D (6 bases). V was cut by 5 bases and J by 1 base, with 16 bases left in between. There are 16 residues in the CDR3. CDR1 and CDR2 from the germline V gene are LNHNV and YYDKDF (reference sequence). This CDR3 reads CATSWGGPIGTDTQYF. The DNA for the CDR3 is TGTGCCACCAGCTGGGGAGGTCCAATCGGCACAGATACGCAGTATTTT. Using reference TRBV15 and TRBJ2-3 for the parts outside the CDR3, the full variable domain is DAMVIQNPRYQVTQFGKPVTLSCSQTLNHNVMYWYQQKSSQAPKLLFHYYDKDFNNEADTPDNFQSRRPNTSFCFLDIRSPGLGDTAMYLCATSWGGPIGTDTQYFGPGTRLTVL.

This clonotype was counted only a few times. J is TRBJ1-1 and V is TRBV6-5; 9 bases align to TRBD1. Trimming cost V 2 bases and J 8 bases; bases outside gene matches: 6. The germline CDR1 and CDR2 sequences are MNHEY and SVGAGI. The CDR3 runs 14 residues. The CDR3 bases are TGTGCCAGCAGTTACGGCACGGACAGGGGAGAAGCTTTCTTT. Its translation is CASSYGTDRGEAFF.

This chain connects TRBV6-1 to TRBJ2-1; 13 bases are shared with TRBD2. CDR1 MNHNS and CDR2 SASEGT come from the germline V gene. After removal of 8 bases from V and 7 bases from J, the junction contained 5 bases not matched to a gene. The CDR3 is 14 amino acids. This chain's CDR3 is CASGGLAGSNEQFF. CDR3 coding DNA: TGTGCCAGCGGGGGACTAGCGGGGAGTAATGAGCAGTTCTTC.

This clonotype has a count of ten or more. The chain carries TRBV7-8 and TRBJ1-2; TRBD1 matches 7 bases. Germline V gene data show CDR1 as SGHVS and CDR2 as FQNEAQ. This CDR3 has 14 amino acids. J gave up 1 base and V 5 bases, and 4 bases lay outside the gene matches. CDR3 DNA: TGTGCCAGCAGCCCGGACAGGAATAACTATGGCTACACCTTC. Residues: CASSPDRNNYGYTF.

This clonotype was seen repeatedly, ten times or more. The rearrangement joins TRBV6-1 to TRBJ2-7; 8 bases are shared with TRBD2. V dropped 6 bases and J dropped 5; count of bases not matched to a gene: 6. Germline loops: CDR1 MNHNS, CDR2 SASEGT. The CDR3 extends over 13 amino acids. The CDR3 sequence is CASRPPAGDEQYF. For the CDR3, the DNA is TGTGCCAGCAGGCCTCCAGCGGGAGACGAGCAGTACTTC.

This clonotype came up a few times. The V gene is TRBV27, the J gene TRBJ2-7; D is uncertain. The V gene lost 0 bases and the J gene lost 0 bases, with 6 bases spanning the gap. CDR1 MNHEY and CDR2 SMNVEV come from the germline V gene (reference sequence). The CDR3 has 14 amino acids. CDR3 DNA: TGTGCCAGCAGTTTATCAACGAGCTCCTACGAGCAGTACGTC. It encodes CASSLSTSSYEQYV.

This clonotype was recorded many times. The chain joins TRBV6-1 to TRBJ2-1; D remains unclear. V shed 5 bases and J shed 2 bases, with 7 bases lying between them. CDR3 length: 13 residues. Germline CDR1 MNHNS, CDR2 SASEGT. The CDR3 spells CASSPSTYNEQFF. The CDR3 DNA is TGTGCCAGCAGTCCTTCCACCTACAATGAGCAGTTCTTC.

This clonotype was seen at least ten times. This chain connects TRBV24-1 to TRBJ2-1; 7 nucleotides align to TRBD2. The CDR3 has 16 amino acids. V trimming: 4 bases; J trimming: 6 bases; junction bases outside the gene matches: 11. Germline CDR1 reads KGHDR; CDR2 reads SFDVKD. CDR3 bases: TGTGCCACCAGTGACGGCGCCGCGGGAGCGACCAATGAGCAGTTCTTC. Protein product: CATSDGAAGATNEQFF.

This clonotype was seen many times. V gene TRBV12-3 or TRBV12-4 combines with J gene TRBJ1-5; D not resolved. Trimming shortened V by 3 bases and J by 11 bases, and 11 bases separated the two germline ends. The CDR3 has 12 amino acids. The CDR3, as DNA: TGTGCCAGCAGTTTTTATCTCCAGGCCCAGCATTTT. Translated, it gives CASSFYLQAQHF.

A word on this clonotype: This may stem from a read error, because a much larger clone lies one nucleotide away. The chain couples TRBV3-1 to TRBJ2-3, with D possibly TRBD2 on 5 matching bases. The germline gives CDR1 LGHDT, CDR2 YNNKEL (reference sequence). The CDR3 runs to 12 residues. The V end lost 1 base, the J end lost 7 bases, and 6 bases lay between the germline ends. The CDR3 DNA reads as TGTGCCAGCAGCCAAGCGGGGTATACGCAGTATTTT. It yields the protein CASSQAGYTQYF.

The sample holds many counts of this clonotype. The gene calls are TRBV28 and TRBJ1-1; 7 bases align to TRBD1. V lost 8 bases to trimming and J lost 4 bases; unmatched junction nucleotides: 4. The CDR3 totals 12 residues. Germline values: CDR1 MDHEN, CDR2 SYDVKM. The CDR3 nucleotides are TGTGCCAGCGAGACAGGGACCACTGAAGCTTTCTTT. Protein: CASETGTTEAFF.

This clonotype was recorded at least ten times. The J gene is TRBJ2-3, the V gene TRBV20-1, with a tentative D call TRBD1 (6 bases). The V end lost 6 bases, the J end lost 0 bases, and 19 bases lay between the germline ends. Looked up from germline, CDR1 is DFQATT and CDR2 is SNEGSKA (reference sequence). The CDR3 loop spans 16 amino acids. CDR3 DNA sequence: TGCAGTGCCCAACCCCTCAACAGGGCTAGCACAGATACGCAGTATTTT. It yields the protein CSAQPLNRASTDTQYF.